This passage covers 14 T cell receptor beta chains from one sample sequenced in a study of T cell responses to AZD1222 COVID-19 vaccine. The data were produced by immunoSEQ multiplex PCR, yet TCRdb's version contains in-frame clones alone and is incomplete. The sample holds about 130,000 clones, about 92% seen once. Source: peripheral blood, taken on day 0 of AZD1222 vaccination. All receptors come from an adult in good health.

The rearrangement links TRBV2 to TRBJ2-7, with D unclear. The germline V gene encodes CDR1 SNHLY and CDR2 FYNNEI. The CDR3 loop spans 10 amino acids. The V and J ends lost 6 bases and 3 bases respectively, with 3 bases between them. In DNA form, the CDR3 reads TGTGCCAGCAGAGACTACGAGCAGTACTTC. Translated: CASRDYEQYF.

In this sample, this clone turned up once. This chain uses TRBV5-1 with TRBJ1-6; 7 bases fit TRBD1. The CDR3 loop spans 18 amino acids. CDR1 is SGHRS, CDR2 YFSETQ, per germline. The V segment lost 4 bases and the J segment 0 bases; nucleotides outside the gene matches: 10. The CDR3 here is CASSLLGQASSYNSPLHF. In nucleotides, the CDR3 is TGCGCCAGCAGCCTACTCGGACAGGCGAGCTCCTATAATTCACCCCTCCACTTT.

This chain connects TRBV3-1 (or the pseudogene TRBV3-2) to TRBJ2-2; 8 positions match TRBD2. V lost 0 bases, J lost 1 base, and 1 base stayed unmatched. This CDR3 has 16 residues. Germline CDR1 is LGHDT and CDR2 is YNNKEL (reference sequence). CDR3 residues: CASSQDLAGNTGELFF. The CDR3 nucleotides are TGTGCCAGCAGCCAAGATCTAGCGGGGAACACCGGGGAGCTGTTTTTT.

The chain employs TRBV7-9 and TRBJ1-1; D may be TRBD1 (6 bases). This CDR3 comprises 14 residues. The germline CDR1 and CDR2 sequences are SEHNR and FQNEAQ (reference sequence). Trimming took 1 base from V and 6 from J, leaving 12 bases between them. The CDR3 nucleotides read TGTGCCAGCAGCTTAGTGCAGGGGCGGGCTGAAGCTTTCTTT. Protein: CASSLVQGRAEAFF.

V and J are TRBV11-3 and TRBJ2-1, with TRBD2 identical over 7 bases. V lost 5 bases, J lost 6 bases, and 7 bases stayed unmatched. Germline CDR1 and CDR2: SGHNT and YENEEA. This CDR3 spans 14 amino acids. CDR3 loop: CASSPNGGFNEQFF. The CDR3 coding sequence is TGTGCCAGCAGCCCAAACGGGGGGTTCAATGAGCAGTTCTTC.

The chain uses TRBV7-8 and TRBJ2-2, with a tentative D call TRBD1 (7 bases). The V gene's germline CDR1 is SGHVS and CDR2 FQNEAQ. This CDR3 region has 16 residues. Deletions cut 2 bases from V and 7 bases from J, with 17 bases between. The CDR3 here is CASSLSAGQRVGELFF. The CDR3 DNA follows: TGTGCCAGCAGCTTATCCGCGGGACAGAGGGTCGGGGAGCTGTTTTTT.

In this sample, this clone turned up once. Other nucleotide sequences from this sample produce the same CDR3. The chain is built from TRBV18 and TRBJ2-7, with D perhaps matching TRBD2 (5 bases). The CDR3 has 13 residues. CDR1 and CDR2 from the germline V gene are KGHSH and LQKENI. The V gene lost 3 bases and the J gene lost 0 bases, with 6 bases spanning the gap. CDR3 residues: CASSPGSSYEQYF. In nucleotides, the CDR3 is TGTGCCAGCTCACCGGGGAGCTCCTACGAGCAGTACTTC.

For this clone: This specimen includes other DNA sequences encoding the same CDR3. This chain joins TRBV6-5 and TRBJ2-3; a weak D match, TRBD2 (5 bases). V lost 0 bases, J lost 4 bases, and 11 bases lay in between. The CDR3 extends over 15 amino acids. Germline CDR1 is MNHEY and CDR2 is SVGAGI. CDR3: CASSYSTGVPDTQYF. The DNA for the CDR3 is TGTGCCAGCAGTTACTCGACCGGGGTCCCAGATACGCAGTATTTT.

The rearrangement uses TRBV6-1 and TRBJ2-3; no clear D gene. CDR3 length: 13 amino acids. Per germline, CDR1 MNHNS and CDR2 SASEGT. Trimming removed 3 bases at V and 5 bases at J, with 9 bases between. The CDR3 sequence is CASSDPAQDTQYF. CDR3 nucleotide sequence: TGTGCCAGCAGTGACCCGGCGCAAGATACGCAGTATTTT.

The chain has TRBV10-3 and TRBJ1-5; D is uncertain. CDR3 length: 12 residues. Germline assignment: CDR1 ENHRY and CDR2 SYGVKD. Trimming cost V 6 bases and J 2 bases, with 5 bases left between them. The CDR3: CAISGGNQPQHF. The CDR3 DNA is TGTGCCATCAGCGGGGGCAATCAGCCCCAGCATTTT.

The J gene is TRBJ1-2, the V gene TRBV2, with 8 bases matching TRBD1. The CDR3 spans 17 residues. Germline values: CDR1 SNHLY, CDR2 FYNNEI. The junction had 16 bases not matched to a gene; V was cut back by 6 bases and J by 4 bases. CDR3 loop: CASRDRESEIFGYGYTF. Written as DNA, the CDR3 is TGTGCCAGCAGGGACAGGGAATCGGAGATTTTTGGCTATGGCTACACCTTC.

The chain carries TRBV6-1 and TRBJ1-2, with TRBD1 as a possible D gene (6 bases). The CDR3 spans 18 residues. Deletions cut 2 bases from V and 8 bases from J, with 27 bases between. Germline assignment: CDR1 MNHNS and CDR2 SASEGT. The CDR3 loop is CASSEPGHSNRSPQGYTF. In nucleotides, the CDR3 is TGTGCCAGCAGTGAACCGGGACACTCCAACAGAAGTCCTCAGGGCTACACCTTC.

This chain links TRBV28 with TRBJ1-6; a possible D gene is TRBD1 (5 bases). There are 14 residues in the CDR3. The germline V and J ends were trimmed by 2 bases and 10 bases, with 12 bases remaining between them. Germline V lookup: CDR1 MDHEN, CDR2 SYDVKM. Here the CDR3 reads CASSLGGSGSPLHF. The CDR3, as DNA: TGTGCCAGCAGTTTAGGGGGGTCCGGATCACCCCTCCACTTT.

The chain combines TRBV5-1 with TRBJ2-5; D not certain. Trimming shortened V by 0 bases and J by 0 bases, and 12 bases separated the two germline ends. The CDR3 is 16 residues long. The germline CDR1 and CDR2 sequences are SGHRS and YFSETQ. In DNA, the CDR3 is TGCGCCAGCAGCTTGGGGGGTGATGTTTACCAAGAGACCCAGTACTTC. It yields the protein CASSLGGDVYQETQYF.